The 22 T cell receptor beta chains listed next were all sequenced from one sample in a study of blood T cell repertoires in COVID-19. Data came from immunoSEQ multiplex PCR; TCRdb stores just in-frame clones and leaves some out. The sample contains hundreds of thousands of clones, about 90% of which appear only once. Sequenced material: peripheral blood. The source of these receptors is a man aged 18 to 30 with COVID-19, enrolled during active disease.

The V call is TRBV6-1, the J call TRBJ2-3; 12 bases line up with TRBD2. With V trimmed by 4 bases and J by 4 bases, 6 bases remained unmatched. This CDR3 spans 16 amino acids. Germline V CDR1 and CDR2: MNHNS, SASEGT. The CDR3: CASSVIASGGADTQYF. CDR3 bases: TGTGCCAGCAGTGTGATAGCTAGCGGGGGGGCAGATACGCAGTATTTT.

The chain employs TRBV11-1 and TRBJ2-1; 15 bases agree with TRBD2. J gave up 5 bases and V 0 bases, and 5 bases lay outside the gene matches. CDR1 is SGHAT, CDR2 FQDESV, per germline (reference sequence). The CDR3 is made up of 18 amino acids. The DNA of the CDR3 is TGTGCCAGCAGCTTAGCCGAAGGACTAGCGGGAGGGAACAATGAGCAGTTCTTC. Translated: CASSLAEGLAGGNNEQFF.

The genes are TRBV5-8 and TRBJ2-6; D is ambiguous. CDR1 SGHTS and CDR2 YDEGEE come from the germline V gene. This CDR3 contains 15 residues. V shed 1 base and J shed 0 bases, with 5 bases lying between them. The DNA of the CDR3 is TGTGCCAGCAGCTTGTGGAGCTCTGGGGCCAACGTCCTGACTTTC. Its protein is CASSLWSSGANVLTF.

V is TRBV5-1 and J is TRBJ2-5; tentatively, D is TRBD2 (7 bases). From germline, CDR1 is SGHRS and CDR2 YFSETQ. The CDR3 runs 16 residues. The V end was cut by 1 base, the J end by 5 bases, with 18 bases between. Here the CDR3 reads CASSLQIGGRIETQYF. The CDR3 nucleotides are TGCGCCAGCAGCTTGCAAATCGGGGGGCGGATTGAGACCCAGTACTTC.

This chain joins TRBV24-1 and TRBJ2-1; weak D call: TRBD2 (6 bases). Looked up from germline, CDR1 is KGHDR and CDR2 is SFDVKD. The CDR3 totals 16 residues. The germline V and J ends were trimmed by 4 bases and 0 bases, with 12 bases remaining between them. CDR3 in amino acids: CATSDPNSGSYNEQFF. The CDR3 region has the DNA TGTGCCACCAGTGACCCCAATAGCGGCTCCTACAATGAGCAGTTCTTC.

This chain joins TRBV7-2 and TRBJ2-1; 16 nucleotides align to TRBD2. The V gene's germline CDR1 is SGHTA and CDR2 FQGNSA. The CDR3 covers 16 residues. Unmatched junction bases numbered 10, after V lost 5 bases and J lost 12 bases. The CDR3 DNA reads TGTGCCAGCAGCCTAACGGGACTAGCGGGAGGGTTTGGGCAGTTCTTC. It yields the protein CASSLTGLAGGFGQFF.

V and J are TRBV2 and TRBJ2-7; 7 bases align to TRBD2. The CDR3 sequence is 16 residues long. CDR1 is SNHLY, CDR2 FYNNEI, per germline. The V segment lost 9 bases and the J segment 3 bases; nucleotides outside the gene matches: 17. The CDR3 region has the DNA TGTGCCAGTAAAACAGATTTATCGGGAGGTAGCTACGAGCAGTACTTC. Translating it yields CASKTDLSGGSYEQYF.

The chain uses TRBV7-6 and TRBJ1-3; weak D call: TRBD1 (6 bases). Germline assignment: CDR1 SGHVS and CDR2 FNYEAQ. The CDR3 consists of 17 residues. Between the trimmed V and J ends, which lost 1 base and 2 bases, there was a span of 15 bases. The DNA for the CDR3 is TGTGCCAGCAGCTTAGTTCGGGGCAGGGGCGCTGGAAACACCATATATTTT. Its protein product is CASSLVRGRGAGNTIYF.

V usage is TRBV7-2 and J usage is TRBJ2-1; D possibly corresponds to TRBD1 (5 bases). Germline loops: CDR1 SGHTA, CDR2 FQGNSA. The CDR3 is made up of 15 amino acids. V lost 10 bases and J lost 0, with 16 bases in between. Written as DNA, the CDR3 is TGTGCCACGGCGCAAAGGGGTAGCTCCTACAATGAGCAGTTCTTC. Protein product: CATAQRGSSYNEQFF.

This chain joins TRBV5-1 and TRBJ1-1, with 7 bases that match TRBD1. The CDR3 spans 14 residues. J was trimmed by 3 bases and V by 1 base; bases with no gene match: 3. The germline gives CDR1 SGHRS, CDR2 YFSETQ. Here the CDR3 reads CASSLTGEHTEAFF. DNA of the CDR3: TGCGCCAGCAGCTTGACAGGGGAGCACACTGAAGCTTTCTTT.

The chain carries TRBV10-3 and TRBJ1-6; D gene ambiguous. Germline V gives CDR1 ENHRY, CDR2 SYGVKD. CDR3 length equals 17 residues. Trimming cost V 0 bases and J 2 bases, with 11 bases left between them. CDR3 region: CAISESSRQPYNSPLHF. CDR3 DNA sequence: TGTGCCATCAGTGAGTCGAGCAGGCAACCCTATAATTCACCCCTCCACTTT.

This clone was counted only a few times. This chain links TRBV30 with TRBJ2-1, with D tentatively TRBD2 (6 bases). V lost 2 bases and J 1 base, leaving 9 bases between the germline ends. The V gene's germline CDR1 is GTSNPN and CDR2 SVGIG (reference sequence). There are 14 residues in the CDR3. Here the CDR3 DNA reads TGTGCCTGGAGTACCGGGACTTCCTACAATGAGCAGTTCTTC. The encoded protein is CAWSTGTSYNEQFF.

This chain connects TRBV2 to TRBJ1-6; 9 nucleotides align to TRBD1. CDR1 and CDR2 (germline): SNHLY, FYNNEI. CDR3 length equals 16 residues. The V gene end was trimmed by 6 bases and the J gene end by 6 bases; junction bases not matched to a gene: 9. CDR3 region: CASREQGALGNSPLHF. Written as DNA, the CDR3 is TGTGCCAGCAGGGAACAGGGGGCGCTGGGTAATTCACCCCTCCACTTT.

Of note for this clone: One junction end disagrees with the germline gene, perhaps due to a read error. V usage is TRBV3-1 (or the pseudogene TRBV3-2) and J usage is TRBJ2-7, with D possibly matching TRBD2 (6 bases). CDR1 and CDR2 (germline): LGHDT, YNNKEL (reference sequence). The CDR3 runs 13 residues. CDR3 in DNA: TGTGCCAGCAGCCAAGCCCCCCAAACGGGACTTCTTTTC. It translates to CASSQAPQTGLLF.

The chain joins TRBV10-3 to TRBJ1-2; a possible D gene is TRBD1 (6 bases). Germline lookup yields CDR1 ENHRY and CDR2 SYGVKD. The V end was cut by 0 bases, the J end by 8 bases, with 22 bases between. The CDR3 contains 17 residues. CDR3 nucleotide sequence: TGTGCCATCAGTGAGTCCACAGGGACGGTTAGCCTATACGGCTACACCTTC. Protein sequence: CAISESTGTVSLYGYTF.

The chain has TRBV9 and TRBJ1-3, with D unresolved. Germline CDR1 and CDR2: SGDLS and YYNGEE. The CDR3 runs 16 residues. Trimming shortened V by 3 bases and J by 0 bases, and 13 bases separated the two germline ends. The CDR3 nucleotides read TGTGCCAGCAGCGCAGATGACTTGAGCTCTGGAAACACCATATATTTT. Translated: CASSADDLSSGNTIYF. The whole variable domain, remainder taken from reference TRBV9 and TRBJ1-3, is DSGVTQTPKHLITATGQRVTLRCSPRSGDLSVYWYQQSLDQGLQFLIQYYNGEERAKGNILERFSAQQFPDLHSELNLSSLELGDSALYFCASSADDLSSGNTIYFGEGSWLTVV.

J is TRBJ1-1 and V is TRBV27; D gene uncertain. V lost 1 base and J 0 bases, leaving 12 bases between the germline ends. Germline CDR1 reads MNHEY; CDR2 reads SMNVEV (reference sequence). This CDR3 is built from 16 residues. CDR3 amino acids: CASSLYGLDMNTEAFF. The CDR3 nucleotides read TGTGCCAGCAGTTTATACGGATTAGACATGAACACTGAAGCTTTCTTT.

This clone came up once. The chain couples TRBV24-1 to TRBJ1-5; tentatively, D is TRBD1 (5 bases). Germline-derived CDR1 and CDR2 are KGHDR and SFDVKD. This CDR3 is built from 14 residues. Trimming cost V 3 bases and J 4 bases, with 9 bases left between them. The CDR3 DNA reads TGTGCCACCAGTGATCGTAACAGGAATCAGCCCCAGCATTTT. It codes for CATSDRNRNQPQHF.

This clone came up a few times. The chain combines TRBV19 with TRBJ2-5; TRBD2 is a possible D gene (6 bases). Germline assignment: CDR1 LNHDA and CDR2 SQIVND (reference sequence). This CDR3 spans 13 amino acids. The ends were cut back, 5 bases at V and 5 bases at J, with 12 bases in the middle. CDR3 loop: CASSSDLAETQYF. The CDR3 DNA sequence: TGTGCCAGTAGTTCGGATCTAGCGGAGACCCAGTACTTC.

The gene calls are TRBV15 and TRBJ1-3; maybe TRBD1 (6 bases). Germline V gene sequence: CDR1 LNHNV, CDR2 YYDKDF (reference sequence). Trimming pared 5 bases from V and 0 bases from J, leaving 17 bases between. The CDR3 has 17 residues. CDR3 in DNA: TGTGCCACCAGCCCCCGGCTCGGGGGGCTCTCTGGAAACACCATATATTTT. The encoded protein is CATSPRLGGLSGNTIYF. Complete variable domain (other parts from reference TRBV15 and TRBJ1-3): DAMVIQNPRYQVTQFGKPVTLSCSQTLNHNVMYWYQQKSSQAPKLLFHYYDKDFNNEADTPDNFQSRRPNTSFCFLDIRSPGLGDTAMYLCATSPRLGGLSGNTIYFGEGSWLTVV.

The rearrangement uses TRBV9 and TRBJ1-6, with 7 bases that match TRBD1. V was clipped by 0 bases and J by 6 bases; unmatched bases: 9. The germline V gene has CDR1 SGDLS and CDR2 YYNGEE. The CDR3 consists of 17 residues. DNA for the CDR3: TGTGCCAGCAGCGTAGAGATAGGGGGCAACCCTAATTCACCCCTCCACTTT. Protein sequence: CASSVEIGGNPNSPLHF.

The chain has TRBV24-1 and TRBJ2-2; weak D call: TRBD1 (5 bases). The V gene lost 3 bases and the J gene lost 8 bases, with 15 bases spanning the gap. Germline CDR1 is KGHDR and CDR2 is SFDVKD. This CDR3 region has 15 residues. DNA of the CDR3: TGTGCCACCAGTGATATGGACATGTCTGTAGGGGAGCTGTTTTTT. Translating it yields CATSDMDMSVGELFF.